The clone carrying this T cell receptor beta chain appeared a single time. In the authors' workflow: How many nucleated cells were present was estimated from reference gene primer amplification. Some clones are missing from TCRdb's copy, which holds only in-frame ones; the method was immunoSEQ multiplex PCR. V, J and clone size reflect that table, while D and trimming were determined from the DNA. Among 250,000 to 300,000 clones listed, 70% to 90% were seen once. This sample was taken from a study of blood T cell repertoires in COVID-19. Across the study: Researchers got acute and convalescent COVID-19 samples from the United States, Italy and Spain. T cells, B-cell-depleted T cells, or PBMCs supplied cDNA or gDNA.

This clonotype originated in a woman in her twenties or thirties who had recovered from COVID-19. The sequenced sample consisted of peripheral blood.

Written as DNA, the CDR3 is TGTGCCAGCAGCTTGCTTGGGCAGACGAACACCGGGGAGCTGTTTTTT. Translation gives CASSLLGQTNTGELFF. The rearrangement links TRBV5-6 to TRBJ2-2; D ambiguous. CDR1 and CDR2 from the germline V gene are SGHDT and YYEEEE. The CDR3 has 16 amino acids. Trimming took 1 base from V and 0 from J, leaving 10 bases between them.